The rows below give T cell receptor beta chains drawn from one sample of a study of control samples from healthy donors and cancer patients. Libraries were prepared by immunoSEQ multiplex PCR; TCRdb keeps only in-frame clonotypes and omits some of them. The table shows some 82,000 clones, with 70% to 90% occurring only once. The sample was blood. These receptors originate from a man aged 50-59 years in good health. The conserved cysteine and the conserved F or W are not part of the CDR3 here. Each record gives: J gene, V gene, CDR3 protein.

J gene: TRBJ1-4; V gene: TRBV19; CDR3 protein: ASSIVGTGEEKLF
J gene: TRBJ1-2; V gene: TRBV24-1; CDR3 protein: ATSVSDYGYT
J gene: TRBJ2-7; V gene: TRBV28; CDR3 protein: ASSLSGPYEQY
J gene: TRBJ1-3; V gene: TRBV15; CDR3 protein: ATSETGYSGNTIY
J gene: TRBJ2-1; V gene: TRBV7-3; CDR3 protein: ASSPTGDAYNEQF
J gene: TRBJ2-4; V gene: TRBV12-3/TRBV12-4; CDR3 protein: ASSLGQTNIQY
J gene: TRBJ1-3; V gene: TRBV9; CDR3 protein: ASSGQVSGNTIY
J gene: TRBJ2-3; V gene: TRBV24-1; CDR3 protein: ATSDALAGGTDTQY
J gene: TRBJ1-5; V gene: TRBV5-6; CDR3 protein: ASSYGTESNQPQH
J gene: TRBJ1-6; V gene: TRBV27; CDR3 protein: ASSYWTRGEGSPLH
J gene: TRBJ1-4; V gene: TRBV3-1/TRBV3-2; CDR3 protein: ASSQETVGGGEKLF
J gene: TRBJ2-2; V gene: TRBV20-1; CDR3 protein: SAGGHGELF
J gene: TRBJ2-5; V gene: TRBV24-1; CDR3 protein: ATSVAGTSSQETQY
J gene: TRBJ2-5; V gene: TRBV7-2; CDR3 protein: ASSFGRYEETQY
J gene: TRBJ1-2; V gene: TRBV5-5; CDR3 protein: ASSLGTGEAGYT
J gene: TRBJ1-3; V gene: TRBV25-1; CDR3 protein: ASRQSGNTIY
J gene: TRBJ2-1; V gene: TRBV27; CDR3 protein: ASSLSGWNEQF
J gene: TRBJ2-1; V gene: TRBV11-3; CDR3 protein: ASSEAYNEQF
J gene: TRBJ2-2; V gene: TRBV3-1/TRBV3-2; CDR3 protein: ASSPSGRATGELF
J gene: TRBJ1-1; V gene: TRBV29-1; CDR3 protein: SVEYPYGESNTEAF
J gene: TRBJ1-5; V gene: TRBV18; CDR3 protein: ASSPQYNQPQH
J gene: TRBJ2-1; V gene: TRBV25-1; CDR3 protein: ASKRGGPNEQF
J gene: TRBJ1-2; V gene: TRBV5-1; CDR3 protein: ASSQDRAEFGYT
J gene: TRBJ1-5; V gene: TRBV5-6; CDR3 protein: ASSFWGGDSNQPQH
J gene: TRBJ1-4; V gene: TRBV6-6; CDR3 protein: ASRETGTVF
J gene: TRBJ2-2; V gene: TRBV6-4; CDR3 protein: ASSDWISGELF
J gene: TRBJ1-2; V gene: TRBV7-8; CDR3 protein: ASSENRGRAYVDYGYT
J gene: TRBJ2-7; V gene: TRBV9; CDR3 protein: ASSVGSEPNYEQY
J gene: TRBJ2-3; V gene: TRBV15; CDR3 protein: ATSRGLGTTDTQY
J gene: TRBJ2-4; V gene: TRBV27; CDR3 protein: ASSLSPPGNIQY
J gene: TRBJ2-7; V gene: TRBV5-1; CDR3 protein: ASSLSGRAYEQY
J gene: TRBJ1-5; V gene: TRBV12-3/TRBV12-4; CDR3 protein: AGGTGSQPQH
J gene: TRBJ1-2; V gene: TRBV29-1; CDR3 protein: SAWDSGTGAGYT
J gene: TRBJ2-1; V gene: TRBV11-2; CDR3 protein: ASSLAPATYNEQF
J gene: TRBJ2-5; V gene: TRBV6-6; CDR3 protein: ASSPEQETQY
J gene: TRBJ1-2; V gene: TRBV12-3/TRBV12-4; CDR3 protein: AISNTNYGYT
J gene: TRBJ1-6; V gene: TRBV12-3/TRBV12-4; CDR3 protein: ASSLGLSPLH
J gene: TRBJ1-1; V gene: TRBV5-1; CDR3 protein: ASSLVRQGGGVEAF
J gene: TRBJ2-7; V gene: TRBV24-1; CDR3 protein: ATSDSDRAYEQY
J gene: TRBJ1-1; V gene: TRBV9; CDR3 protein: ASSVARAGSTEAF
J gene: TRBJ2-7; V gene: TRBV7-2; CDR3 protein: ASSLRALAGSSYEQY
J gene: TRBJ2-3; V gene: TRBV12-5; CDR3 protein: ASGLSSNTQY
J gene: TRBJ2-7; V gene: TRBV27; CDR3 protein: ASSLTGTGIDEQY
J gene: TRBJ1-2; V gene: TRBV5-6; CDR3 protein: ASSSNIWSYGYT
J gene: TRBJ2-3; V gene: TRBV6-2/TRBV6-3; CDR3 protein: ASSRLAGGSTDTQY
J gene: TRBJ2-5; V gene: TRBV5-4; CDR3 protein: ASRQGGETQY
J gene: TRBJ1-2; V gene: TRBV2; CDR3 protein: ASSEQGASFYGYT
J gene: TRBJ1-2; V gene: TRBV9; CDR3 protein: ASSVGGDGYT
J gene: TRBJ2-3; V gene: TRBV4-3; CDR3 protein: ASSQDGGLADTQY
J gene: TRBJ2-1; V gene: TRBV7-9; CDR3 protein: ASNLVGIAGGHNEQF
J gene: TRBJ2-1; V gene: TRBV13; CDR3 protein: ASSPPGQGIYNEQF
J gene: TRBJ1-6; V gene: TRBV18; CDR3 protein: ASSQADLSYNSPLH
J gene: TRBJ2-3; V gene: TRBV7-3; CDR3 protein: ASSFDGGADTQY
J gene: TRBJ1-1; V gene: TRBV7-9; CDR3 protein: ASSSDGPYEAF
J gene: TRBJ2-7; V gene: TRBV5-6; CDR3 protein: ASSPLRGEQY